Ten or more counts support the clone carrying this TCR beta chain. This record belongs to a study of blood T cell repertoires in COVID-19. Sequencing was performed with immunoSEQ multiplex PCR; in TCRdb, only in-frame clones are kept and a portion is missing. The repertoire holds 200,000 to 250,000 clones, with more than 70% as singletons. Germline CDR1 reads SEHNR; CDR2 reads FQNEAQ (reference sequence). This CDR3 has 15 amino acids. The junction had 5 bases not matched to a gene; V was cut back by 5 bases and J by 7 bases. This sequence joins TRBV7-9 and TRBJ1-6; TRBD1 aligns across 10 bases. The sequence was obtained from a human donor in a cohort sampled during active COVID-19. Sequenced input: peripheral blood. The CDR3 is CASSAGTGVNSPLHF. DNA of the CDR3: TGTGCCAGCAGCGCGGGGACAGGGGTGAATTCACCCCTCCACTTT.